The 8 T cell receptor beta chains reported below all come from one sample, sequenced in a study of blood T cell repertoires in COVID-19. Using immunoSEQ multiplex PCR, the repertoire was profiled, and TCRdb retains in-frame clones only, with some absent. The data show about 29,000 clones, with 60% to 80% seen just once and 7.5% to 8% held by the top ten. The sequencing input was peripheral blood. The receptors derive from a woman aged 70-85 years with active or convalescent COVID-19.

The J gene is TRBJ1-4, the V gene TRBV5-1; 9 bases align to TRBD1. Germline V gene sequence: CDR1 SGHRS, CDR2 YFSETQ. This CDR3 region has 15 residues. The J segment lost 8 bases and the V segment lost 3 bases, leaving 8 bases of the junction unmatched. The CDR3: CASSSAGTGREKLFF. The CDR3 DNA reads as TGCGCCAGCAGCTCCGCCGGGACAGGGAGAGAAAAACTGTTTTTT.

Here the CDR3 reads CASSPTTGAFF. The CDR3 nucleotides read TGTGCCAGCAGCCCAACGACCGGGGCTTTCTTT. The chain uses TRBV7-2 and TRBJ1-1, with D uncertain. The CDR3 covers 11 residues. In germline, CDR1 is SGHTA, CDR2 FQGNSA. The V end lost 5 bases, the J end lost 11 bases, and 12 bases lay between the germline ends.

The chain is built from TRBV9 and TRBJ2-1; TRBD2 aligns across 14 bases. CDR3 size: 21 residues. J lost 7 bases, V lost 4 bases, and 22 bases had no gene match. The germline V gene has CDR1 SGDLS and CDR2 YYNGEE. CDR3 nucleotide sequence: TGTGCCAGCAGCAGAGACCCAAAGACCTCGACGCGGACTAGCGGGAGGAATGAGCAGTTCTTC. It encodes CASSRDPKTSTRTSGRNEQFF.

In this sample, this clone turned up a few times. V is TRBV5-1 and J is TRBJ1-3; no clear D gene. Germline V gene lookup returns CDR1 SGHRS and CDR2 YFSETQ. V was shortened by 6 bases and J by 3 bases, with 13 bases between the two germline ends. This CDR3 comprises 14 residues. In DNA form, the CDR3 reads TGCGCCAGCAAAGAGAGGCTTGGTGGAAACACCATATATTTT. Amino acids: CASKERLGGNTIYF.

V usage is TRBV7-3 and J usage is TRBJ1-1; 8 bases are shared with TRBD1. With 4 bases clipped from V and 7 bases from J, the junction kept 11 bases outside the gene matches. Germline assignment: CDR1 SGHTA and CDR2 FQGTGA. The CDR3 loop spans 15 amino acids. CDR3 in amino acids: CASSSTGWDRSEAFF. CDR3 DNA sequence: TGTGCCAGCAGCTCTACCGGTTGGGACAGGAGTGAAGCTTTCTTT.

The gene calls are TRBV12-3 or TRBV12-4 and TRBJ1-4, with 7 bases identical to TRBD1. V lost 6 bases and J lost 7; bases outside the gene matches: 5. CDR3 size: 13 residues. The CDR3 protein is CASSRQGGEKLFF. The CDR3 nucleotides are TGTGCCAGCAGCAGACAGGGCGGTGAAAAACTGTTTTTT.

The V gene is TRBV2, the J gene TRBJ1-3; the match to TRBD1 covers 7 bases. Germline V CDR1 and CDR2: SNHLY, FYNNEI. The V gene end was trimmed by 5 bases and the J gene end by 0 bases; junction bases not matched to a gene: 1. CDR3 length equals 14 residues. CDR3 sequence reads: CASSRGLSGNTIYF. Here the CDR3 DNA reads TGTGCCAGCAGTAGGGGGCTCTCTGGAAACACCATATATTTT.

The chain employs TRBV7-9 and TRBJ2-1; 8 bases agree with TRBD1. Germline-derived CDR1 and CDR2 are SEHNR and FQNEAQ (reference sequence). Losses at the gene ends were 0 bases for V and 5 bases for J; bases not matched to a gene: 6. The CDR3 sequence is 16 residues long. The CDR3 bases are TGTGCCAGCAGCTTAGCCACAGGGGGAGACAACAATGAGCAGTTCTTC. Its translation is CASSLATGGDNNEQFF.